This T cell receptor beta chain was obtained from a study of T cells after yellow fever vaccination. This CDR3 has 10 residues. Germline CDR1 SQVTM, CDR2 ANQGSEA. V lost 8 bases and J lost 7, with 8 bases in between. This clonotype was counted many times. Researchers made TCR cDNA using 5'RACE template switching, and this step added a universal primer site and UMIs. From the 5' RACE reads, TCRdb called clonotypes with MiXCR, one entry per CDR3 protein. In the table there are 250,000 or so distinct CDR3 sequences, around 3.5% of which are singletons. The TCR was taken from a man between 18 and 35 years old who received the YFV17D yellow fever vaccine. The sample consisted of PBMCs, taken 15 days after the yellow fever booster vaccination. The chain carries TRBV29-1 and TRBJ1-4; D call uncertain. The CDR3 sequence: CSLGPEKLFF. The CDR3 region has the DNA TGCAGCTTAGGACCTGAAAAACTGTTTTTT. Using reference TRBV29-1 and TRBJ1-4 for the parts outside the CDR3, the full variable domain is SAVISQKPSRDICQRGTSLTIQCQVDSQVTMMFWYRQQPGQSLTLIATANQGSEATYESGFVIDKFPISRPNLTFSTLTVSNMSPEDSSIYLCSLGPEKLFFGSGTQLSVL.